This T cell receptor (beta chain) was identified in a study of blood T cell repertoires in COVID-19. CDR3 length: 16 amino acids. Germline V CDR1 and CDR2: MGHRA, YSYEKL. J was trimmed by 0 bases and V by 5 bases; bases with no gene match: 6. The protocol was immunoSEQ multiplex PCR, while the TCRdb copy is restricted to in-frame clones and leaves out a portion. The table lists 150,000 to 200,000 clones, about 77% of them singletons. This clone appeared a few times. This clonotype was sampled from a woman of 80 years or more with acute or convalescent COVID-19. The J gene is TRBJ1-3, the V gene TRBV4-1; 8 bases agree with TRBD1. The sample was peripheral blood. Here the CDR3 DNA reads TGCGCCAGCAGCTCTCGACAGGGGAGCTCTGGAAACACCATATATTTT. Protein product: CASSSRQGSSGNTIYF.